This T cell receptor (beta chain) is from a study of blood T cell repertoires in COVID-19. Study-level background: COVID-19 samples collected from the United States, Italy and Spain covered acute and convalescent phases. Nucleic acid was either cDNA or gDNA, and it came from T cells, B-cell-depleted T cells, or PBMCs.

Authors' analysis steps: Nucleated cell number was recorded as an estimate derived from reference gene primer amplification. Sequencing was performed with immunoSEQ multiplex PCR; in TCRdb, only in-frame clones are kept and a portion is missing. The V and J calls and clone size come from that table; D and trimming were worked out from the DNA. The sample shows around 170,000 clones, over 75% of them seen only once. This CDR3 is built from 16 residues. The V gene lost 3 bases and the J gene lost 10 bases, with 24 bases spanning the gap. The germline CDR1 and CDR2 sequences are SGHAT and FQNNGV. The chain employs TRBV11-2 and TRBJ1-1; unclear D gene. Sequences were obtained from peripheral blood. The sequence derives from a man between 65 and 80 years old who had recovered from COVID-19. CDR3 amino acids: CASSFFGVRSLFGAFF. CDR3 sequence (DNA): TGTGCCAGCAGCTTTTTCGGGGTCAGATCCCTATTCGGAGCTTTCTTT.